Only one count was recorded for the clone carrying this TCR beta chain. The sample originates from a study of blood T cell repertoires in COVID-19. Overall study: Collection of acute and convalescent COVID-19 samples took place in the United States, Italy and Spain. The analysed material was cDNA or gDNA that came from T cells, B-cell-depleted T cells, or PBMCs.

This CDR3 is built from 15 residues. Germline-derived CDR1 and CDR2 are LNHDA and SQIVND (reference sequence). Between the trimmed V and J ends, which lost 6 bases and 7 bases, there was a span of 18 bases. The method was immunoSEQ multiplex PCR; TCRdb's version includes in-frame clones alone and lacks a portion of them. The sample records over 200,000 clones, more than 75% being singletons. This receptor was identified in a man aged 55 to 70 who had recovered from COVID-19. The sequenced material came from peripheral blood. The rearrangement uses TRBV19 and TRBJ2-2, with D maybe TRBD1 (6 bases). DNA for the CDR3: TGTGCCAGTAGGGGTAGAGGGGGATCGATCGGGGAGCTGTTTTTT. Protein: CASRGRGGSIGELFF.